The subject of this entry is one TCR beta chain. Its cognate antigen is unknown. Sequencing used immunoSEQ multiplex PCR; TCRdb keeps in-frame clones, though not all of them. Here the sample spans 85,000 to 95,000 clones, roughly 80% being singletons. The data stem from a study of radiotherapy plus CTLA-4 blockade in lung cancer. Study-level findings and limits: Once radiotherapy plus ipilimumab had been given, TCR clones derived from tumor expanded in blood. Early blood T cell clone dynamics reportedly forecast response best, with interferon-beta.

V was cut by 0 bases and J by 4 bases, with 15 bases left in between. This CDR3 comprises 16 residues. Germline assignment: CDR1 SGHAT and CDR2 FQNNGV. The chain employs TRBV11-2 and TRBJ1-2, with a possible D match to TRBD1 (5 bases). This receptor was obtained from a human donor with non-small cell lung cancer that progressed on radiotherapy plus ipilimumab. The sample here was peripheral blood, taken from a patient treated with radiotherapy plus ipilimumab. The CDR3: CASSLDGDSWAYGYTF. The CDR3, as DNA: TGTGCCAGCAGCTTAGATGGCGACAGCTGGGCCTATGGCTACACCTTC.